This TCR beta chain was sequenced in a study of T-cell reconstitution after alpha-beta-depleted transplantation in children. The sample holds many counts of this clonotype. Unique molecular identifiers were incorporated during preparation of the TCRbeta library. One entry per CDR3 protein, called by TCRdb with MiXCR from the PCR reads. The sample has about 610,000 distinct CDR3 sequences, about 11% seen once; the top ten hold less than 5%. V dropped 7 bases and J dropped 7; count of bases not matched to a gene: 11. The CDR3 contains 14 residues. CDR1 SQVTM and CDR2 ANQGSEA come from the germline V gene.

The source of this sequence is a human donor who donated a stem cell graft to a child with acute myeloid leukemia. The material sequenced was PBMCs from the stem cell graft donor, taken from the stem cell graft. V usage is TRBV29-1 and J usage is TRBJ2-7; 12 bases fit TRBD2. CDR3 protein: CSARLAGGNGEQYF. The CDR3 nucleotides are TGCAGCGCGCGTCTAGCGGGAGGGAATGGGGAGCAGTACTTC.